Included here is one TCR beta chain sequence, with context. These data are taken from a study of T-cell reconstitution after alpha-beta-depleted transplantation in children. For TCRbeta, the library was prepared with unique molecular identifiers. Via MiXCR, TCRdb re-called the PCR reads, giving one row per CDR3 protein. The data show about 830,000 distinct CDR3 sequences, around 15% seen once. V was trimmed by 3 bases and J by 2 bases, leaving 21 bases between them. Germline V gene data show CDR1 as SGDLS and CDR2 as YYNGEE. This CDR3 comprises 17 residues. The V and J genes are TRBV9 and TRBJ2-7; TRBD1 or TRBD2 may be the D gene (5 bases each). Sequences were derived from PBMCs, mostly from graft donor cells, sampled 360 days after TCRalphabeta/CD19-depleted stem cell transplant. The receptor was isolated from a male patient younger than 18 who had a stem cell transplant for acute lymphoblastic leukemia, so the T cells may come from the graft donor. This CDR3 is CASSGEPGPRDPYEQYF. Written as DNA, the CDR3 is TGTGCCAGCAGCGGGGAGCCGGGACCGAGGGACCCCTACGAGCAGTACTTC.